This T cell receptor (beta chain) is from a study of molecular identifiers for immune sequencing clone quantification. A CD8+CD4-CCR7+CD45RA+ phenotype served as the sorting definition for naive CD8 T cells. Via MiXCR, TCRdb re-called the PCR reads, giving one row per CDR3 protein. The sample holds approximately 9,000 distinct CDR3 sequences, around 15% seen once. This clonotype was seen many times. V was cut by 5 bases and J by 2 bases, with 9 bases left in between. The CDR3 totals 13 residues. The V call is TRBV12-3 or TRBV12-4, the J call TRBJ2-5; D unresolved. The TCR originated in a human donor in good health. Some libraries in this study had Jurkat cell RNA spiked in. The specimen sequenced was naive CD8+ T cells from blood, with Jurkat cell RNA spiked in. This sample's subset: FACS-sorted CD8+CD4-CCR7+CD45RA+ naive T cells. The CDR3 coding sequence is TGTGCCAGCAGTGTTGGGGATCAAGAGACCCAGTACTTC. It encodes CASSVGDQETQYF.